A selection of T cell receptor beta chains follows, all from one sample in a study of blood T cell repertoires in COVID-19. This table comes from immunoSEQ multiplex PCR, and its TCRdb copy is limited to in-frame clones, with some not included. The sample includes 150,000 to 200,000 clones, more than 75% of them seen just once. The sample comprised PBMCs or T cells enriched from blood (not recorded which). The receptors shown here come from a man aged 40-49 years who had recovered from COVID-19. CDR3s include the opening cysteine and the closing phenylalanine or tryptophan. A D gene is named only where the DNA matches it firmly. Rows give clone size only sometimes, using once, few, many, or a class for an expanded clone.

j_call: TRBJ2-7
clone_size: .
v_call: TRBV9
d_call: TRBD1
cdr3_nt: TGTGCCAGCAGCGTAGGACAGGGTCAGGAGCAGTACTTC
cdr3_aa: CASSVGQGQEQYF

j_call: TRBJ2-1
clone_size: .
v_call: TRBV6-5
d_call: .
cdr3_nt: TGTGCCAGCAGTTTACAGGGTAGGGATGAGCAGTTCTTC
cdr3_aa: CASSLQGRDEQFF

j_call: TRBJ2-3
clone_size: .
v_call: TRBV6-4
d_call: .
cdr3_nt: TGTGCCAGCAGTGACCGTCCAGGGCCCACAGATACGCAGTATTTT
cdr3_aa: CASSDRPGPTDTQYF

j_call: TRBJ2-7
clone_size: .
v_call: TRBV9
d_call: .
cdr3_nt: TGTGCCAGCAGCGTAGCCGGGGCGGGGGAGCAGTACTTC
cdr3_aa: CASSVAGAGEQYF

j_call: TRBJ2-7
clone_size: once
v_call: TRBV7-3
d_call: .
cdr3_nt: TGTGCCAGCAGCCCTACAGGATCCTACGAGCAGTACTTC
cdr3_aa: CASSPTGSYEQYF

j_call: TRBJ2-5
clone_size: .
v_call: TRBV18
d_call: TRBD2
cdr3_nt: TGTGCCAGCTGTCAGGACGCGGGGGTCGTACCGGTGGAGACCCAGTACTTC
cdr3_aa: CASCQDAGVVPVETQYF

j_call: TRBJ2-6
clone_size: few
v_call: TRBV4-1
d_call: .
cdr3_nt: TGCGCCAGCAGCCAAGTGGACATCCCATCCGTCCTGACTTTC
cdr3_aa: CASSQVDIPSVLTF

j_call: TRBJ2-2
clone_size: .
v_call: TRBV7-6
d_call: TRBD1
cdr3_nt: TGTGCCAGCAGCTCCTTGGGGACAGGCCTAACCGGGGAGCTGTTTTTT
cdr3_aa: CASSSLGTGLTGELFF

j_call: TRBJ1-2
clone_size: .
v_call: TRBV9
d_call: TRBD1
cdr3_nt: TGTGCCAGCAGCGTAACGACAGGGTACTATGGCTACACCTTC
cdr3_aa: CASSVTTGYYGYTF

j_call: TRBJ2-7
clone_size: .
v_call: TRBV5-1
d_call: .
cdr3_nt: TGCGCCAGCAGCTTTTACGGTTCTCCTTTGGAGCAGTACTTC
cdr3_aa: CASSFYGSPLEQYF

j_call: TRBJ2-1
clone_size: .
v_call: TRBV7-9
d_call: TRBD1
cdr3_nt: TGTGCCAGCAGCTTAGCACAGGGGATTGACAATGAGCAGTTCTTC
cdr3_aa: CASSLAQGIDNEQFF

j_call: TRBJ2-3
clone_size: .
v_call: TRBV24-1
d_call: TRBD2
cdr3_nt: TGTGCCACCAGCCGCGGGGGGGCTGAAGATACGCAGTATTTT
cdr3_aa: CATSRGGAEDTQYF

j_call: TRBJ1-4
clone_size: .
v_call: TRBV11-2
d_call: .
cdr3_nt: TGTGCCAGCAGATGGGGCCTCACGGGTGAAAAACTGTTTTTT
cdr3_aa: CASRWGLTGEKLFF

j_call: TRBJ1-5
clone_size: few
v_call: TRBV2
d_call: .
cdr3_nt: TGTGCCAGCAGTCTTCTTCAGGGCCCTCAGCCCCAGCATTTT
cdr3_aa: CASSLLQGPQPQHF

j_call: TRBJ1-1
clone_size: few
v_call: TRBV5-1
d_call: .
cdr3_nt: TGCGCCAGCAGCTTTATGGACACGAACACTGAAGCTTTCTTT
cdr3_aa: CASSFMDTNTEAFF

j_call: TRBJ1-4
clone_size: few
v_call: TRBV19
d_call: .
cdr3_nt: TGTGCCTCGGCGGGAGACGATAATGAAAAACTGTTTTTT
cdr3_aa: CASAGDDNEKLFF

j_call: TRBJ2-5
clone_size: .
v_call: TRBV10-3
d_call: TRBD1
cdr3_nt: TGTGCCATCAGTTTACAGGGGGCAGAGACCCAGTACTTC
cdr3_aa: CAISLQGAETQYF

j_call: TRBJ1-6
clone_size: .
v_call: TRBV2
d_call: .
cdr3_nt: TGTGCCAGCAGTCTGCGAGGGTCCAATTCACCCCTCCACTTT
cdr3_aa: CASSLRGSNSPLHF

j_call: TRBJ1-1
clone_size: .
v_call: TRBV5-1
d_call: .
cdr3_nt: TGCGCCAGCAGCCCCGGCGGGGCGAACACTGAAGCTTTCTTT
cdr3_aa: CASSPGGANTEAFF

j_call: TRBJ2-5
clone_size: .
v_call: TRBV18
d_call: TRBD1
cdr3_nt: TGTGCCAGCTCACCACCCTCCCGGGACAGGGGACAAGAGACCCAGTACTTC
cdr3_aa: CASSPPSRDRGQETQYF

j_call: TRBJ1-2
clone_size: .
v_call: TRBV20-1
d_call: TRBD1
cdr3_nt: TGCAGTGCTAGTCCACAGGGGGGGGACTATGGCTACACCTTC
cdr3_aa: CSASPQGGDYGYTF

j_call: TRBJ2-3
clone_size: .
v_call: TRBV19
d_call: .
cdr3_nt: TGTGCCAGTAGTATGAGAAACACAGATACGCAGTATTTT
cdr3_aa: CASSMRNTDTQYF

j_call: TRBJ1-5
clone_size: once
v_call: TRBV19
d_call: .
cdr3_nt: TGTGCCAGTACCCCACTGCGGGGGAGTGATAGCAATCAGCCCCAGCATTTT
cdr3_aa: CASTPLRGSDSNQPQHF

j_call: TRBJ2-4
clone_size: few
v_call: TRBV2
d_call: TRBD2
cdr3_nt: TGTGCCAGCAGTAGGACTAGCGAAAACATTCAGTACTTC
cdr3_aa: CASSRTSENIQYF

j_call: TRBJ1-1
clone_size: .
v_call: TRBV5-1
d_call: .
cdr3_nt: TGCGCCAGCAGCTTGGTGCGGGGCGATGATGAAGCTTTCTTT
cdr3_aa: CASSLVRGDDEAFF

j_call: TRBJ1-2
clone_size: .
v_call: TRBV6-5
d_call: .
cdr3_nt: TGTGCCAGCACCCTCGGGCAGGGGAACTATGGCTACACCTTC
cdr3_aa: CASTLGQGNYGYTF

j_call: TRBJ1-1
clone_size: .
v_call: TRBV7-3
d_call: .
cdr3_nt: TGTGCCAGCAGCTTAACATGGAGCACTGAAGCTTTCTTT
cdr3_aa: CASSLTWSTEAFF

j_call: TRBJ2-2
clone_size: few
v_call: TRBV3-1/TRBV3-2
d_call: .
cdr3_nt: TGTGCCAGCAGCCATTCGGGCACCGGGGAGCTGTTTTTT
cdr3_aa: CASSHSGTGELFF

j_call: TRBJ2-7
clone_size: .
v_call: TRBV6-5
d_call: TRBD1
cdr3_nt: TGTGCCAGCTACCGGGACAGCTTTCGGTACTTC
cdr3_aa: CASYRDSFRYF

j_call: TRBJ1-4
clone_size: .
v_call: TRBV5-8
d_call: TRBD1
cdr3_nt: TGTGCCAGCAGCCCAGGGACAGTAGAAAAACTGTTTTTT
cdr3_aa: CASSPGTVEKLFF

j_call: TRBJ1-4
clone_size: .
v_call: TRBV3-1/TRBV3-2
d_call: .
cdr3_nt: TGTGCCAGCAGCCAAGACTACGGGGGGGAAAAACTGTTTTTT
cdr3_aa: CASSQDYGGEKLFF

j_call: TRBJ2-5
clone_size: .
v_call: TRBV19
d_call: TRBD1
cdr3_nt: TGTGCCAGTAGTATTGGTTCGGGACAGGGGTACCAAGAGACCCAGTACTTC
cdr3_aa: CASSIGSGQGYQETQYF

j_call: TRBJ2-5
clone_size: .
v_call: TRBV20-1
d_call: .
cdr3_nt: TGCAGTGCTAGTAATTACTTACAAGAGACCCAGTACTTC
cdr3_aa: CSASNYLQETQYF

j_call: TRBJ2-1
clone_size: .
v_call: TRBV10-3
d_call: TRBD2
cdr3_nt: TGTGCCATCAGGAGCGGGACTAAAGAAGACAATGAGCAGTTCTTC
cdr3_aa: CAIRSGTKEDNEQFF

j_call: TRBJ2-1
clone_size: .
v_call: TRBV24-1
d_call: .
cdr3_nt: TGTGCCACCAGTGCAGGAAACAATGAGCAGTTCTTC
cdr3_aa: CATSAGNNEQFF

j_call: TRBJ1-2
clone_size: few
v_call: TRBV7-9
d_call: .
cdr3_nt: TGTGCCAGCACCCCGCAGGACAGCAAAAACTATGGCTACACCTTC
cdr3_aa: CASTPQDSKNYGYTF

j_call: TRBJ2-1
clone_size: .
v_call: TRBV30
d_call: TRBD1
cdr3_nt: TGTGCCTGGAGTCACAACCGGGACAGGTCGGGCAATGAGCAGTTCTTC
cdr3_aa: CAWSHNRDRSGNEQFF

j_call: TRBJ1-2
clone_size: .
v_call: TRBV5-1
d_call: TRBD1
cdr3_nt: TGCGCCAGCAGCTCCAGGGGGGCGGAACGCTATGGCTACACCTTC
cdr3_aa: CASSSRGAERYGYTF

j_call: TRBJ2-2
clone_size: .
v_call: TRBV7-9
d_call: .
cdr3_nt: TGTGCCAGCAGCCCACAAGAGGCGAACACCGGGGAGCTGTTTTTT
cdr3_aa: CASSPQEANTGELFF

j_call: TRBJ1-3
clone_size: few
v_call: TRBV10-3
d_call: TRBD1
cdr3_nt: TGTGCCAATTGGGACAGCTCTGGAAACACCATATATTTT
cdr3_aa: CANWDSSGNTIYF

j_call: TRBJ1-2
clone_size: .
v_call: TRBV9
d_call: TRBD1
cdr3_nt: TGTGCCAGCAGCGTAGGGCCAGGGGGCAACTATGGCTACACCTTC
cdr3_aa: CASSVGPGGNYGYTF

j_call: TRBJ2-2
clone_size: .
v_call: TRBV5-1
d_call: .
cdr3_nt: TGCGCCAGCAGCCCTGGGAATACGGGGGCCGGGGAGCTGTTTTTT
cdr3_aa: CASSPGNTGAGELFF